This TCR beta chain originates from a study of T cells in Graves' hyperthyroidism and ophthalmopathy. Study-wide points: Blood samples included most of the expanded thyroid clonotypes exceeding 0.001. Onset of ophthalmopathy came a median approximately 6.8 months after the model predicted it.

The blood sample was taken at first hyperthyroidism diagnosis, before any ophthalmopathy symptoms. Extraction of PBMCs used more than 8.5 ml of fresh peripheral blood. Worth noting for this clonotype: What it recognizes is unknown. An end of the junction differs from the germline gene, which may be a read error.

Amplification of TCR beta CDR3 regions was performed using RNA transcripts as template. HTBI primers drove first-round RT-PCR of the TCR CDR3. In TCRdb, the multiplex PCR reads were re-called with MiXCR into one record per CDR3 protein. The sample shows 250,000 to 300,000 distinct CDR3 sequences, 13% to 15% of them seen only once. The sequence came from a woman in her thirties or forties with Graves' hyperthyroidism that later progressed to Graves' ophthalmopathy. The sequenced sample consisted of blood.

The CDR3 coding sequence is TGTGCCAGCTCAGGAGGGGCAGGGGGTCTCAATGGGCAGTTCTTC. It translates to CASSGGAGGLNGQFF. This rearrangement joins TRBV18 to TRBJ2-1; the D gene is possibly TRBD1 (7 bases). This CDR3 comprises 15 residues. Germline assignment: CDR1 KGHSH and CDR2 LQKENI.